The 13 T cell receptor beta chains presented below share a single source sample, sequenced in a study of CD8 T cells in ankylosing spondylitis. Study-wide points: Characteristic, it appeared, of ankylosing spondylitis blood was a TCR beta motif of about eight highly homologous variants.

The antigens of these receptors remain unknown. TCRdb re-called the 5' RACE reads with MiXCR, one entry per CDR3 protein. In the table there are roughly 300,000 distinct CDR3 sequences, 6.5% to 10% of which are singletons. Sequencing input: blood, either unsorted or a sorted T cell fraction (not recorded which). Every receptor here comes from a male donor with ankylosing spondylitis.

Concerning this clonotype: A read error may explain this, as a much larger clone is one base away. The chain is built from TRBV25-1 and TRBJ1-1; the match to TRBD1 covers 7 bases. Looked up from germline, CDR1 is MGHDK and CDR2 is SYGVNS. There are 13 residues in the CDR3. V gave up 9 bases and J gave up 0 bases; unmatched junction bases: 4. CDR3 in amino acids: CASLGQVNTEAFF. The CDR3 DNA sequence: TGTGCCAGTCTCGGACAGGTGAACACTGAAGCTTTCTTT.

This clonotype turned up a few times. The gene calls are TRBV11-2 and TRBJ1-1; D unresolved. Trimming stripped 2 bases from V and 0 bases from J, with 10 bases between. The CDR3 contains 15 residues. Germline lookup yields CDR1 SGHAT and CDR2 FQNNGV. The CDR3 reads CASSLSLAVNTEAFF. The CDR3 nucleotides are TGTGCCAGCAGCTTAAGTTTGGCAGTGAACACTGAAGCTTTCTTT.

This clonotype was found a few times. V usage is TRBV6-5 and J usage is TRBJ2-1, with 9 bases identical to TRBD2. The germline CDR1 and CDR2 sequences are MNHEY and SVGAGI. The CDR3 sequence is 14 residues long. Trimming took 6 bases from V and 7 from J; bases not matched to a gene: 7. In DNA, the CDR3 is TGTGCCAGCAGATACCTAGCGGGGACTAATGAGCAGTTCTTC. Encoded protein: CASRYLAGTNEQFF.

The rearrangement links TRBV12-3 or TRBV12-4 to TRBJ1-2, with a tentative D call TRBD1 (6 bases). V lost 7 bases and J 0 bases, leaving 12 bases between the germline ends. This CDR3 comprises 14 residues. The CDR3 loop reads CASTYRASNYGYTF. Here the CDR3 DNA reads TGTGCCAGCACCTACAGGGCGTCTAACTATGGCTACACCTTC.

V gene TRBV9 combines with J gene TRBJ2-3; D is unresolved. V was clipped by 0 bases and J by 5 bases, with 13 bases between them. The CDR3 is made up of 15 amino acids. The germline gives CDR1 SGDLS, CDR2 YYNGEE. CDR3 DNA sequence: TGTGCCAGCAGCGTAGAGCCAGGAGAGATAGATACGCAGTATTTT. Translation gives CASSVEPGEIDTQYF.

J is TRBJ2-5 and V is TRBV11-2; D not resolved. The V and J ends lost 5 bases and 1 base respectively, with 8 bases between them. Germline lookup yields CDR1 SGHAT and CDR2 FQNNGV. The CDR3 runs to 13 residues. This CDR3 reads CASSVGSQETQYF. DNA for the CDR3: TGTGCCAGCAGCGTGGGCTCCCAAGAGACCCAGTACTTC.

This clonotype was counted at least ten times. This chain links TRBV5-1 with TRBJ2-1, with D perhaps assigned TRBD1 or TRBD2 (6 bases each). Germline V gives CDR1 SGHRS, CDR2 YFSETQ. CDR3 length: 13 residues. V lost 6 bases to trimming and J lost 4 bases, with 11 bases between them. CDR3 sequence reads: CASNTGRYNEQFF. The CDR3 nucleotides are TGCGCCAGCAATACAGGGAGGTACAATGAGCAGTTCTTC.

There are a few counts of this clonotype. The CDR3 loop reads CASSYSLRSVPTEQFF. The CDR3 DNA reads as TGTGCCAGCAGTTATTCACTTCGCAGTGTTCCCACTGAGCAGTTCTTC. The V call is TRBV6-2 or TRBV6-3, the J call TRBJ2-1; D not certain. With 3 bases removed from V and 9 bases from J, the gap between germline ends came to 21 bases. The CDR3 contains 16 residues. The germline gives CDR1 MNHEY, CDR2 SVGEGT.

This clonotype was observed a few times. V gene TRBV5-1 combines with J gene TRBJ2-5; 8 bases line up with TRBD2. CDR3 length: 16 amino acids. Germline CDR1 SGHRS, CDR2 YFSETQ. V trimming: 6 bases; J trimming: 1 base; junction bases outside the gene matches: 11. As DNA, the CDR3 is TGCGCCAGCAATCCTCGGGGCGGGAGGTCCCAAGAGACCCAGTACTTC. Translating it yields CASNPRGGRSQETQYF.

This clonotype was counted a few times. The chain couples TRBV4-1 to TRBJ1-1; D remains unclear. The germline V gene encodes CDR1 MGHRA and CDR2 YSYEKL. V lost 2 bases, J lost 0 bases, and 13 bases lay in between. The length of the CDR3 is 16 residues. The CDR3 region has the DNA TGCGCCAGCAGCCAATTCCAGATCGTTCTGAACACTGAAGCTTTCTTT. Its translation is CASSQFQIVLNTEAFF.

The chain joins TRBV27 to TRBJ1-5; D not certain. Germline CDR1 reads MNHEY; CDR2 reads SMNVEV (reference sequence). The CDR3 spans 17 residues. The ends were cut back, 0 bases at V and 0 bases at J, with 12 bases in the middle. CDR3 sequence reads: CASSLSFAALSNQPQHF. The CDR3 DNA reads as TGTGCCAGCAGTTTATCGTTCGCGGCTCTTAGCAATCAGCCCCAGCATTTT.

In this sample, this clonotype turned up many times. This chain uses TRBV5-1 with TRBJ2-1; D remains ambiguous. The CDR3 is made up of 15 amino acids. Between the trimmed V and J ends, which lost 0 bases and 4 bases, there was a span of 11 bases. Germline V gene data show CDR1 as SGHRS and CDR2 as YFSETQ. The chain's CDR3 is CASSLVAEIYNEQFF. The CDR3 DNA reads TGCGCCAGCAGCTTGGTTGCGGAGATTTACAATGAGCAGTTCTTC.

This clonotype has only a few counts. The chain uses TRBV11-2 and TRBJ2-7; D gene ambiguous. Germline loops: CDR1 SGHAT, CDR2 FQNNGV. V was clipped by 5 bases and J by 0 bases, with 14 bases between them. This CDR3 has 15 amino acids. CDR3 bases: TGTGCCAGCAGCCGGGCTCTAGGTCGCTCCTACGAGCAGTACTTC. Its protein product is CASSRALGRSYEQYF. The full variable domain, completed using reference TRBV11-2 and TRBJ2-7, is EAGVAQSPRYKIIEKRQSVAFWCNPISGHATLYWYQQILGQGPKLLIQFQNNGVVDDSQLPKDRFSAERLKGVDSTLKIQPAKLEDSAVYLCASSRALGRSYEQYFGPGTRLTVT.